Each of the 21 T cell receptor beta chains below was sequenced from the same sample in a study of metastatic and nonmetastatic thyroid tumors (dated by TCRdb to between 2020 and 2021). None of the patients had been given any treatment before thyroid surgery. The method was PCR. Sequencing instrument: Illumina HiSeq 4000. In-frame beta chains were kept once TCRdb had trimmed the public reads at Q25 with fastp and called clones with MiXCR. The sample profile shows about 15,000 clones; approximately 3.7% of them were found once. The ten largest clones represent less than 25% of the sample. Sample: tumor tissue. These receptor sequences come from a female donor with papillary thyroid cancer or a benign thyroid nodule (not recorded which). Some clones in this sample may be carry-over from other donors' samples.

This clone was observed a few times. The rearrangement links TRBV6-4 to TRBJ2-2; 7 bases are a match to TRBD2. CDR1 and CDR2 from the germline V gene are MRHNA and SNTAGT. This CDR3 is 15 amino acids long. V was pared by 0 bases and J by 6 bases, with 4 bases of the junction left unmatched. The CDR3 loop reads CASSDSVGGPGELFF. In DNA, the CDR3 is TGTGCCAGCAGTGACTCGGTGGGAGGGCCCGGGGAGCTGTTTTTT.

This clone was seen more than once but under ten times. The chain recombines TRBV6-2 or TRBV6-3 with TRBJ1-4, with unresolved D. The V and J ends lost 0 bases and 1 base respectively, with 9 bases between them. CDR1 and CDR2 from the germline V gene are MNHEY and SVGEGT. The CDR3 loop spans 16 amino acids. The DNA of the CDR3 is TGTGCCAGCAGTTACTCGGGTTTTGGAACTAATGAAAAACTGTTTTTT. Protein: CASSYSGFGTNEKLFF.

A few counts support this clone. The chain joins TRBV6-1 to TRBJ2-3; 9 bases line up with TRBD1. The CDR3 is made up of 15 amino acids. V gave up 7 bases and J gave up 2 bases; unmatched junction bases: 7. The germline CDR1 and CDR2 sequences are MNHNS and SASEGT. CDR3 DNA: TGTGCCAGCACCGAGGGACAGGGAGACACAGATACGCAGTATTTT. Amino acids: CASTEGQGDTDTQYF.

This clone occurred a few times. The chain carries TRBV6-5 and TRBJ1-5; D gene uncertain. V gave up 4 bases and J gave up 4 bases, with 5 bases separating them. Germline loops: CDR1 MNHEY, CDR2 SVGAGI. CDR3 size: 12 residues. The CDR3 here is CASSSLNQPQHF. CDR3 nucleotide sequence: TGTGCCAGCAGTTCCCTGAATCAGCCCCAGCATTTT.

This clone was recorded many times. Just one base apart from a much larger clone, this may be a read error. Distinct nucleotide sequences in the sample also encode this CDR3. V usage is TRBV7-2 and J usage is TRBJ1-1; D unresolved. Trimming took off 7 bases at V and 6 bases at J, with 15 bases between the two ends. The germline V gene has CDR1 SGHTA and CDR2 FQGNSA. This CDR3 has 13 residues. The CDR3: CASNRIKRAEAFF. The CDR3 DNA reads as TGTGCCAGCAACCGAATAAAGCGGGCTGAAGCTTTCTTT. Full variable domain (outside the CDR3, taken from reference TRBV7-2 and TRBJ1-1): GAGVSQSPSNKVTEKGKDVELRCDPISGHTALYWYRQSLGQGLEFLIYFQGNSAPDKSGLPSDRFSAERTGGSVSTLTIQRTQQEDSAVYLCASNRIKRAEAFFGQGTRLTVV.

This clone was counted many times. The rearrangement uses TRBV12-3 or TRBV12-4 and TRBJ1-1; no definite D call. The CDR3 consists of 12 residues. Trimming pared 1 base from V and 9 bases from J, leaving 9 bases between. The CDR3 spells CASSLGFKKAFF. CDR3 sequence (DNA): TGTGCCAGCAGTTTAGGTTTCAAGAAAGCTTTCTTT.

The CDR3 loop is CASSYRAGGTDTQYF. The DNA of the CDR3 is TGTGCCAGCAGTTATAGGGCGGGAGGCACAGATACGCAGTATTTT. The rearrangement uses TRBV6-9 and TRBJ2-3, with TRBD2 matching over 7 bases. V was pared by 2 bases and J by 1 base, with 3 bases of the junction left unmatched. CDR1 and CDR2 (germline): MNHGY, SVAAGI. The CDR3 is made up of 15 amino acids.

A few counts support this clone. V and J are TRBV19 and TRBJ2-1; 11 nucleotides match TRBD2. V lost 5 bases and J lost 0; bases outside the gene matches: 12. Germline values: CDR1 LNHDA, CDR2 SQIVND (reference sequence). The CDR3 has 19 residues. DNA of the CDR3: TGTGCCAGTAGTTTGTCCGGGACTAGCGGATCAAGCTCCTACAATGAGCAGTTCTTC. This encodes CASSLSGTSGSSSYNEQFF.

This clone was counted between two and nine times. CDR3 bases: TGCAGCGTTGAAGTGGGGACTAGCGCCGGGGAGCTGTTTTTT. Protein sequence: CSVEVGTSAGELFF. The chain is built from TRBV29-1 and TRBJ2-2; 10 nucleotides agree with TRBD2. This CDR3 comprises 14 residues. Trimming at V came to 1 base and at J to 6 bases, leaving 2 bases not matched to a gene. Germline V gives CDR1 SQVTM, CDR2 ANQGSEA.

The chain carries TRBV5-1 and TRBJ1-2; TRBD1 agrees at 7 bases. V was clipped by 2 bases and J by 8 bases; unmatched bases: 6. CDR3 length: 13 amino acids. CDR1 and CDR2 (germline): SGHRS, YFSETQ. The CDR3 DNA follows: TGCGCCAGCAGCTTCGACAGGGATCAAGGCTACACCTTC. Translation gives CASSFDRDQGYTF.

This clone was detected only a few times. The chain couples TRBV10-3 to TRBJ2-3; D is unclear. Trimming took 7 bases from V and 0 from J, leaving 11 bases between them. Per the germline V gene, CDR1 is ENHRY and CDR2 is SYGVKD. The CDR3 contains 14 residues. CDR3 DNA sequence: TGTGCCATCAAAAACGACCATAGCACAGATACGCAGTATTTT. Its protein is CAIKNDHSTDTQYF.

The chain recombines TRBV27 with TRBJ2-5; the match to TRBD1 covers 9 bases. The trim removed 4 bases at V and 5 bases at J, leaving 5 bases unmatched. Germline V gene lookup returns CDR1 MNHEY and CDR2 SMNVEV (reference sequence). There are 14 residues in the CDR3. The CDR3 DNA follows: TGTGCCAGCAGTTCACTGACAGGGGGGGAGACCCAGTACTTC. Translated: CASSSLTGGETQYF.

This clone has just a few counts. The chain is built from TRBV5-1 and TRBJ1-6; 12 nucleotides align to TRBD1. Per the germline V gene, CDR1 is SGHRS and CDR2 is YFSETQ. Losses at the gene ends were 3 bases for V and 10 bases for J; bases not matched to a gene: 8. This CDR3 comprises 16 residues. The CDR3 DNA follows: TGCGCCAGCAGCTGGGGACAGGGGGCTAGTTACTCACCCCTCCACTTT. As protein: CASSWGQGASYSPLHF.

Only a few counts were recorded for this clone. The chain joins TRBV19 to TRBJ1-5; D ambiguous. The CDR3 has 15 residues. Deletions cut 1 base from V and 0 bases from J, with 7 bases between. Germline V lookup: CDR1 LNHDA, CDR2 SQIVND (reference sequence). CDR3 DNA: TGTGCCAGTAGTATAGGTCTGGCTAGCAATCAGCCCCAGCATTTT. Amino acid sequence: CASSIGLASNQPQHF.

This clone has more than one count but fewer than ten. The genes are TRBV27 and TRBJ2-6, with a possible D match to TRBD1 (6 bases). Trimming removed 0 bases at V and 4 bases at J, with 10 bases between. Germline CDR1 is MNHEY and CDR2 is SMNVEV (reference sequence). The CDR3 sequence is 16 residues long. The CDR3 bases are TGTGCCAGCAGTTTATCGATGGGGGCCGGGGCCAACGTCCTGACTTTC. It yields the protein CASSLSMGAGANVLTF.

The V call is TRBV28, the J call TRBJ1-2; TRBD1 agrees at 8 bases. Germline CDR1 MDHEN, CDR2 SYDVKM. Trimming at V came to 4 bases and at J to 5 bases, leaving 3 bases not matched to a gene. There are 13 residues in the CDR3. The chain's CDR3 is CASSSTGGYGYTF. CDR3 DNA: TGTGCCAGCAGTTCCACAGGGGGATATGGCTACACCTTC.

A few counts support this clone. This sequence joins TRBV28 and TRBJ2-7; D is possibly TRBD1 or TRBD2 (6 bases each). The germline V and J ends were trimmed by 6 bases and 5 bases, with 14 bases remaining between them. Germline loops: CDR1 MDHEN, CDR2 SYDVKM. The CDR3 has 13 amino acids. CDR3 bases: TGTGCCAGCAGGTCGGGGGCCGGGGACGAGCAGTACTTC. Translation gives CASRSGAGDEQYF.

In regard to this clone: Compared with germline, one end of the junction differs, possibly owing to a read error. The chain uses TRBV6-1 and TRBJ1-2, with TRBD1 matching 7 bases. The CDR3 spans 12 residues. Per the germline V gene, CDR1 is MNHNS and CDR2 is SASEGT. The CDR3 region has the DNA TGTGCCAGCATGACAGGGAACTATGGCTCCACGTTC. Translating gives CASMTGNYGSTF.

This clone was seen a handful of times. The CDR3 protein is CAISERGSGGAGYEQYF. In nucleotides, the CDR3 is TGTGCCATCAGTGAGAGGGGTTCGGGGGGGGCTGGCTACGAGCAGTACTTC. The chain recombines TRBV10-3 with TRBJ2-7; 8 positions agree with TRBD2. This CDR3 is built from 17 residues. The V segment lost 2 bases and the J segment 3 bases; nucleotides outside the gene matches: 12. Germline V gene lookup returns CDR1 ENHRY and CDR2 SYGVKD.

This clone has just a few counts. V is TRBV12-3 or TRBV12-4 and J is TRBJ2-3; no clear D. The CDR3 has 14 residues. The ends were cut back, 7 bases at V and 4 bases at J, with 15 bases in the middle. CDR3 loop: CASKMSFWADTQYF. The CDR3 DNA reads TGTGCCAGCAAAATGTCATTCTGGGCAGATACGCAGTATTTT.

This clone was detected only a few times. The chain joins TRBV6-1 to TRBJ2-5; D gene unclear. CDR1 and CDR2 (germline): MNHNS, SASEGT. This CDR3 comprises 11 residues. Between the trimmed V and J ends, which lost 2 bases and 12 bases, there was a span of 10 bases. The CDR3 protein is CASSEFPSEYF. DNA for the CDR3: TGTGCCAGCAGTGAATTTCCGTCGGAGTACTTC.